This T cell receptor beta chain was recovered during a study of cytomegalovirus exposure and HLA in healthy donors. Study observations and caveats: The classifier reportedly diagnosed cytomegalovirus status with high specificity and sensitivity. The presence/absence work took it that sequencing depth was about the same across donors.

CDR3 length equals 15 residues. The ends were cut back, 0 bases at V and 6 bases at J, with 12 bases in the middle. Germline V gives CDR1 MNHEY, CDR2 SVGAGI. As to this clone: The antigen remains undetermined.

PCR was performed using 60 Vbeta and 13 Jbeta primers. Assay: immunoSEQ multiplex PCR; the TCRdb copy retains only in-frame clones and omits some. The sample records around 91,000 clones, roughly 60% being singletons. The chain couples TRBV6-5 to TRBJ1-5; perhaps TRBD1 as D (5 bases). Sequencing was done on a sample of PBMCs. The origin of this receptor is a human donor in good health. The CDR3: CASSYSARAVQPQHF. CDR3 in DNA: TGTGCCAGCAGTTACTCTGCCAGGGCGGTTCAGCCCCAGCATTTT.